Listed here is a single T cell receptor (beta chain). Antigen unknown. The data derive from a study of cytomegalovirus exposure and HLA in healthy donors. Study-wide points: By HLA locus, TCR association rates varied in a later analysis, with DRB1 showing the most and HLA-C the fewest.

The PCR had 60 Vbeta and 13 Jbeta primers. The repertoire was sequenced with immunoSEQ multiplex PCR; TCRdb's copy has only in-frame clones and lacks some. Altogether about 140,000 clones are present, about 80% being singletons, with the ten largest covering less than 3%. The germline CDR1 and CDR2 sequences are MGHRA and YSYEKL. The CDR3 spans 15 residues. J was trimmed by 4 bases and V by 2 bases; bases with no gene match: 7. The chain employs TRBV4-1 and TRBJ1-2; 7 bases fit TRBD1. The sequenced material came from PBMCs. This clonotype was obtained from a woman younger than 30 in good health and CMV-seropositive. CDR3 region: CASSQTTGTLYGYTF. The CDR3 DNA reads TGCGCCAGCAGCCAAACGACAGGGACCCTCTATGGCTACACCTTC.